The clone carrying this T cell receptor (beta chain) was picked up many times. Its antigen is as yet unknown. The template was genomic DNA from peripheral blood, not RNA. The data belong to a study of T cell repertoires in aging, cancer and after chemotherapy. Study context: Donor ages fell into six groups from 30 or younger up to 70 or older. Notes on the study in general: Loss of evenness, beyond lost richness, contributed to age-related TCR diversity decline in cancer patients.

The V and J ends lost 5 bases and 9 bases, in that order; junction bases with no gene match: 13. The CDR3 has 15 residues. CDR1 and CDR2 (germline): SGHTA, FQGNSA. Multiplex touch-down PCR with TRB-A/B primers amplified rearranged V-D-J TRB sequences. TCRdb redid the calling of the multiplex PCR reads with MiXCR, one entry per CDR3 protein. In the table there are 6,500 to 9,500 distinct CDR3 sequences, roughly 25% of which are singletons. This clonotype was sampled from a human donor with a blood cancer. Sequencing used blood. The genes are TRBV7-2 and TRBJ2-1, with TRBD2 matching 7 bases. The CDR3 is CASSAELGWGGEQFF. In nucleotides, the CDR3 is TGTGCCAGCAGCGCCGAACTGGGGTGGGGGGGTGAGCAGTTCTTC.